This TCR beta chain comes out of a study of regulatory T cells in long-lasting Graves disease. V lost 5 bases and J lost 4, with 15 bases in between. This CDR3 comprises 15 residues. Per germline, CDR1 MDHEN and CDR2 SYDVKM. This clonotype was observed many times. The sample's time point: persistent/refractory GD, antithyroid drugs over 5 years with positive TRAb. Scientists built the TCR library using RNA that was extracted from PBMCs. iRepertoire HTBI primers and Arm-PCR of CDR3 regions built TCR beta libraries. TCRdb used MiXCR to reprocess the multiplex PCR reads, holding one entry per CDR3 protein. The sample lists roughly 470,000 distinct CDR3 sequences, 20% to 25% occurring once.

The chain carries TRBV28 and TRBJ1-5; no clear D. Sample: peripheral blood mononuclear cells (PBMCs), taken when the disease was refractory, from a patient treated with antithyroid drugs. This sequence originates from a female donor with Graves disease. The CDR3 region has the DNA TGTGCCAGCAGTATCGCCGGGAAACTTAATCAGCCCCAGCATTTT. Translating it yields CASSIAGKLNQPQHF.